The entry below gives a single T cell receptor beta chain sequence along with its context. What it recognizes is unknown. The record originates from a study of lymphopenia after photon versus proton radiotherapy. The study's findings and limits: After the lymphocyte nadir, photon-treated repertoires showed oligoclonal expansion, especially of CD8+ Temra cells. Under photons, naive T cells and diversity fell while effector/memory populations rose. Larger post-nadir TCR diversity loss correlated inversely with survival in deceased patients.

The protocol was immunoSEQ multiplex PCR, while the TCRdb copy is restricted to in-frame clones and leaves out a portion. Among roughly 65,000 clones listed, roughly 91% were seen once. The sequences come from peripheral blood, collected from a patient treated with photon-based radiotherapy. The sequence came from a woman aged 70-85 years with pancreatic cancer.

Here the CDR3 DNA reads TGTGCCAGCAGCTTCTTGGTTCACAGGGGGCGGCCTGGGGCCAACGTCCTGACTTTC. This encodes CASSFLVHRGRPGANVLTF. The chain is built from TRBV7-2 and TRBJ2-6, with 9 bases aligning to TRBD1. The CDR3 spans 19 residues. Germline CDR1 reads SGHTA; CDR2 reads FQGNSA. The V gene end was trimmed by 3 bases and the J gene end by 2 bases; junction bases not matched to a gene: 11.